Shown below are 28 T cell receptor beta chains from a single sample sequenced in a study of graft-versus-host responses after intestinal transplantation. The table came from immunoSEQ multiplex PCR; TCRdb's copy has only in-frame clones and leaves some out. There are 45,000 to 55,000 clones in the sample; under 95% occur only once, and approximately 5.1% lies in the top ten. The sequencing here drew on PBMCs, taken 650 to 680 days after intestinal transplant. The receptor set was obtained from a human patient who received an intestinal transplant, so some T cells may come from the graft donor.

The DNA of the CDR3 is TGTGCCAGCAGGACAGGGGGCGTTTTAACCGGGGAGCTGTTTTTT. It encodes CASRTGGVLTGELFF. This chain links TRBV28 with TRBJ2-2; 10 bases align to TRBD1. CDR3 length: 15 amino acids. The V gene end was trimmed by 6 bases and the J gene end by 5 bases; junction bases not matched to a gene: 6. Germline loops: CDR1 MDHEN, CDR2 SYDVKM. Supplemented by reference TRBV28 and TRBJ2-2, the full variable domain reads DVKVTQSSRYLVKRTGEKVFLECVQDMDHENMFWYRQDPGLGLRLIYFSYDVKMKEKGDIPEGYSVSREKKERFSLILESASTNQTSMYLCASRTGGVLTGELFFGEGSRLTVL.

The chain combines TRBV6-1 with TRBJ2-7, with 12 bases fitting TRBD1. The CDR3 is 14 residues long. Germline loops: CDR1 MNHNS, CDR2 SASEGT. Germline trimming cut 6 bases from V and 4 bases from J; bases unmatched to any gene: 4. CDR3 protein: CASRGTGGEYEQYF. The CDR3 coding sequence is TGTGCCAGCAGAGGGACAGGGGGCGAATACGAGCAGTACTTC.

CDR3 in amino acids: CASSLTGGSYEQYF. CDR3 nucleotide sequence: TGTGCCAGCAGCTTAACAGGGGGCTCCTACGAGCAGTACTTC. The chain employs TRBV11-1 and TRBJ2-7; TRBD1 agrees at 8 bases. Germline CDR1 reads SGHAT; CDR2 reads FQDESV (reference sequence). This CDR3 contains 14 residues. Trimming took 2 bases from V and 0 from J; bases not matched to a gene: 0.

Here the CDR3 reads CASSVFGLEGTASSYNEQFF. The CDR3 DNA reads as TGCGCCAGCAGCGTTTTCGGGCTAGAGGGAACCGCGAGCTCCTACAATGAGCAGTTCTTC. V gene TRBV5-1 combines with J gene TRBJ2-1; a weak D match, TRBD2 (5 bases). The V end lost 4 bases, the J end lost 0 bases, and 26 bases lay between the germline ends. The CDR3 totals 20 residues. Germline CDR1 and CDR2: SGHRS and YFSETQ.

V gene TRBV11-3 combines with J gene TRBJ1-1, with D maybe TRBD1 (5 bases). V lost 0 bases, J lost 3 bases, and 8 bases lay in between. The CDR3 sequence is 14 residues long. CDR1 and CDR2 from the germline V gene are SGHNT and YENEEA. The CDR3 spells CASSLDLGDTEAFF. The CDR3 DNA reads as TGTGCCAGCAGCTTAGATCTAGGGGACACTGAAGCTTTCTTT. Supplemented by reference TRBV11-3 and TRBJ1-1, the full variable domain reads EAGVVQSPRYKIIEKKQPVAFWCNPISGHNTLYWYLQNLGQGPELLIRYENEEAVDDSQLPKDRFSAERLKGVDSTLKIQPAELGDSAVYLCASSLDLGDTEAFFGQGTRLTVV.

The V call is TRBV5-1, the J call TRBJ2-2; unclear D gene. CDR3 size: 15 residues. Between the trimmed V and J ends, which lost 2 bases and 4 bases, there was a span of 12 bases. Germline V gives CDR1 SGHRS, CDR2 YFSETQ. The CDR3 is CASSFNGILTGELFF. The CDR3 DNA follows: TGCGCCAGCAGCTTCAATGGGATCCTCACCGGGGAGCTGTTTTTT. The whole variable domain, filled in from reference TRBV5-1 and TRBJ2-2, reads KAGVTQTPRYLIKTRGQQVTLSCSPISGHRSVSWYQQTPGQGLQFLFEYFSETQRNKGNFPGRFSGRQFSNSRSEMNVSTLELGDSALYLCASSFNGILTGELFFGEGSRLTVL.

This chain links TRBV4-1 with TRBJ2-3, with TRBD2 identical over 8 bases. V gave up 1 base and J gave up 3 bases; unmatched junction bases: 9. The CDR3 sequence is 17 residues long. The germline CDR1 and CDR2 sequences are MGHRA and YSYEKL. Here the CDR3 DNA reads TGCGCCAGCAGCCAAGCGTTGTCCGGGGGGGCAACAGATACGCAGTATTTT. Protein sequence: CASSQALSGGATDTQYF.

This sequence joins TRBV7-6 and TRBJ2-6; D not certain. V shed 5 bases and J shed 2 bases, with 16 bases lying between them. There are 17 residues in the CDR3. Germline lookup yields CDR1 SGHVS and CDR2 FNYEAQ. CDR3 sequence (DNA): TGTGCCAGCAGCCCTCTCTGGGGTGGGGCTGGGGCCAACGTCCTGACTTTC. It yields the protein CASSPLWGGAGANVLTF.

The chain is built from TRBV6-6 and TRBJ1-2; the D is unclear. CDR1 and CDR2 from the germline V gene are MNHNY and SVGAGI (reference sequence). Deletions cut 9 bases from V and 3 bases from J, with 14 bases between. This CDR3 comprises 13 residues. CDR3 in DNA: TGTGCCAGTTCAGCATCGGTCGACTATGGCTACACCTTC. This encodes CASSASVDYGYTF.

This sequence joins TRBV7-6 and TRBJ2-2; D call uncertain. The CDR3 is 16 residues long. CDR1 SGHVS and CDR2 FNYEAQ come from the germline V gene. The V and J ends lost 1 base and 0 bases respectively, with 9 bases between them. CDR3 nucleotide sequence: TGTGCCAGCAGCTTAGATGGCGGCGCGAACACCGGGGAGCTGTTTTTT. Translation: CASSLDGGANTGELFF. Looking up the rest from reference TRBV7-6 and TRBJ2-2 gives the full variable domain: GAGVSQSPRYKVTKRGQDVALRCDPISGHVSLYWYRQALGQGPEFLTYFNYEAQQDKSGLPNDRFSAERPEGSISTLTIQRTEQRDSAMYRCASSLDGGANTGELFFGEGSRLTVL.

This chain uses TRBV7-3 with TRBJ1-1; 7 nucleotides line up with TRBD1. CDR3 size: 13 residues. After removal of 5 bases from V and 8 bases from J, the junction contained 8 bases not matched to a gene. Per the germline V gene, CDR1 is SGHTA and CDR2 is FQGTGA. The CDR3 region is CASSAQSGGEAFF. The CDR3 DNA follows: TGTGCCAGCAGCGCTCAATCAGGGGGAGAAGCTTTCTTT.

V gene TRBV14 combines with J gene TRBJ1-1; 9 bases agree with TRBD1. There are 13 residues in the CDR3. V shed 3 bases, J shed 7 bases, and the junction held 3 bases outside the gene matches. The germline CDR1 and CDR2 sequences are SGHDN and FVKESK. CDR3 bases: TGTGCCAGCAGCCAGGACAGGGGTAATGAAGCTTTCTTT. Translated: CASSQDRGNEAFF.

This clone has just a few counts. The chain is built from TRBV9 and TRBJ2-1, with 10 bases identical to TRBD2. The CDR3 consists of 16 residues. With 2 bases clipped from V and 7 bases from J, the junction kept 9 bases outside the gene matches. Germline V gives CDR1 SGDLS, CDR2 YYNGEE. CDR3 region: CASSVGSSGGFNEQFF. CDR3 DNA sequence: TGTGCCAGCAGCGTCGGAAGTAGCGGGGGGTTTAATGAGCAGTTCTTC.

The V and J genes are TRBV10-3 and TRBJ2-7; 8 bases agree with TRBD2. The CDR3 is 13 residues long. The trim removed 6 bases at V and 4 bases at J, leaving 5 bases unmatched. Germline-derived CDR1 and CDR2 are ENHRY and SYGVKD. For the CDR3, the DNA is TGTGCCATCAGCGGGACTAGTAGATACGAGCAGTACTTC. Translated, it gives CAISGTSRYEQYF.

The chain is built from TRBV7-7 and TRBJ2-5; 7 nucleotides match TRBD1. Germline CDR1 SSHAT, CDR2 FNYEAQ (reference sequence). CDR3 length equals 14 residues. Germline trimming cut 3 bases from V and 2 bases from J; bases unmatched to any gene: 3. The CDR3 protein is CASSFGGQQETQYF. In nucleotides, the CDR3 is TGTGCCAGCAGCTTTGGGGGACAGCAAGAGACCCAGTACTTC.

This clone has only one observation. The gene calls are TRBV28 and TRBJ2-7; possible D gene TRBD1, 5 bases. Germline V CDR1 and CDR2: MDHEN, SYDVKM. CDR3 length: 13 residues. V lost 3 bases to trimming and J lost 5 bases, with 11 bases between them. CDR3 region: CASSFGALNEQYF. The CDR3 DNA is TGTGCCAGCAGTTTTGGGGCGCTGAACGAGCAGTACTTC.

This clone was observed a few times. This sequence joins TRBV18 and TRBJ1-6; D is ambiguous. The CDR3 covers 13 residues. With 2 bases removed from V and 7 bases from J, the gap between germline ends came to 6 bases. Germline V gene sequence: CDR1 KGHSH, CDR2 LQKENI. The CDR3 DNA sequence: TGTGCCAGCTCACCAGACCAGAATTCACCCCTCCACTTT. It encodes CASSPDQNSPLHF.

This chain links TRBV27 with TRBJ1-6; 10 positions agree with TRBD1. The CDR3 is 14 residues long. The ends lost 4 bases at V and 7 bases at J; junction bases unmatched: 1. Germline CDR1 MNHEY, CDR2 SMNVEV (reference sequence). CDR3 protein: CASSWTGGNSPLHF. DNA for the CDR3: TGTGCCAGCAGTTGGACAGGGGGGAATTCACCCCTCCACTTT.

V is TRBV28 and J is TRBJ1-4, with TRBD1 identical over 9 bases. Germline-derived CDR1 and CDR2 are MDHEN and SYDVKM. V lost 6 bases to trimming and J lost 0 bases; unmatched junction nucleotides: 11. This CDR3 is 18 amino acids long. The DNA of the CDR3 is TGTGCCAGCAGGCCGGGACAGGGCCTTAGGGCAACTAATGAAAAACTGTTTTTT. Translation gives CASRPGQGLRATNEKLFF.

This chain's CDR3 is CASTQRAESGNTIYF. In nucleotides, the CDR3 is TGTGCCAGCACTCAGCGGGCGGAATCTGGAAACACCATATATTTT. This chain uses TRBV6-6 with TRBJ1-3; no definite D call. V lost 7 bases and J 1 base, leaving 14 bases between the germline ends. This CDR3 region has 15 residues. CDR1 and CDR2 from the germline V gene are MNHNY and SVGAGI (reference sequence).

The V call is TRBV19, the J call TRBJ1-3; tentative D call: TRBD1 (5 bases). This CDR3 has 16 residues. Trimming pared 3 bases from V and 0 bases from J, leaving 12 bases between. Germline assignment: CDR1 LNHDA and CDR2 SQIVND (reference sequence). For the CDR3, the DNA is TGTGCCAGTAGTATTGGCGGGGCCAACTCTGGAAACACCATATATTTT. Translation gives CASSIGGANSGNTIYF.

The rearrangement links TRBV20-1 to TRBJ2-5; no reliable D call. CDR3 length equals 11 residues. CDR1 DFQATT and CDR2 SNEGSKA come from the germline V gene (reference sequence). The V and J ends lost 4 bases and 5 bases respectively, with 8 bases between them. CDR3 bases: TGCAGTGCTAAAGGGCAGGAGACCCAGTACTTC. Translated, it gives CSAKGQETQYF.

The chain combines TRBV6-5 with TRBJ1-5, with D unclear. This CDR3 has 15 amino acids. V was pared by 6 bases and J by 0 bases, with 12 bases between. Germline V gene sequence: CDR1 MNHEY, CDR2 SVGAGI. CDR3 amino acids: CASRNNHHSNQPQHF. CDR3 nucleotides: TGTGCCAGCAGGAACAACCATCATAGCAATCAGCCCCAGCATTTT.

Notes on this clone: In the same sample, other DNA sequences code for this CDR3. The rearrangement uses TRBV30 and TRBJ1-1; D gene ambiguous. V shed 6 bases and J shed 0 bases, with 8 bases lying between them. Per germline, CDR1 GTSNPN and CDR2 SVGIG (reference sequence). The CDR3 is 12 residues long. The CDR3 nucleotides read TGTGCCTGTCGCGGACTGAACACTGAAGCTTTCTTT. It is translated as CACRGLNTEAFF.

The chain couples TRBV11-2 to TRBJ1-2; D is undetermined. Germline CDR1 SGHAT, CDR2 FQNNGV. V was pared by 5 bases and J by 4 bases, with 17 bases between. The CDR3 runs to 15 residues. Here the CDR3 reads CASSPRAAGVYGYTF. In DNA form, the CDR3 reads TGTGCCAGCAGCCCACGGGCAGCCGGGGTCTATGGCTACACCTTC.

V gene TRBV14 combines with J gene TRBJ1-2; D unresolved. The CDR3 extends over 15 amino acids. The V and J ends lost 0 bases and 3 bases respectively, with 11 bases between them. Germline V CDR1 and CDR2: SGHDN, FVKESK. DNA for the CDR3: TGTGCCAGCAGCCAAGATTATCGCCAGGACTATGGCTACACCTTC. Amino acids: CASSQDYRQDYGYTF.

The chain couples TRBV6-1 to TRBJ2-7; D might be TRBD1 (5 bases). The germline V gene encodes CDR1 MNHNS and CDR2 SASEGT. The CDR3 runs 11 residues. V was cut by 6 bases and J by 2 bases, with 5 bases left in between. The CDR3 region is CASRTAYEQYF. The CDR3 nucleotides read TGTGCCAGCAGGACAGCCTACGAGCAGTACTTC.

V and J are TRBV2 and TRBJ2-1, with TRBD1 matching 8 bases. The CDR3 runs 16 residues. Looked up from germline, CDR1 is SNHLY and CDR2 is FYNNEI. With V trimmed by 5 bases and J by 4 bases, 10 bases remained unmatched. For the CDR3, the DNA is TGTGCCAGCAGTAAACCGGGACAGGCATTTTACAATGAGCAGTTCTTC. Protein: CASSKPGQAFYNEQFF.